One sample yielded the 27 T cell receptor beta chains listed below, sequenced in a study of cytotoxic CD8 clonotypes in ibrutinib-treated CLL. TCRdb's table, derived via immunoSEQ multiplex PCR, lists solely in-frame clones and lacks some. The sample has nearly 300,000 clones; around 76% are singletons. Source: PBMCs, taken at disease progression, from a patient treated with ibrutinib. These receptors came from a human donor with chronic lymphocytic leukemia.

This sequence joins TRBV14 and TRBJ2-3, with D possibly TRBD1 on 7 matching bases. V shed 1 base and J shed 3 bases, with 11 bases lying between them. The CDR3 has 15 residues. CDR1 and CDR2 (germline): SGHDN, FVKESK. The CDR3 reads CASSQVTGRTDTQYF. The DNA for the CDR3 is TGTGCCAGCAGCCAAGTGACAGGGAGGACAGATACGCAGTATTTT.

The chain recombines TRBV7-9 with TRBJ2-1, with D unresolved. CDR1 is SEHNR and CDR2 is FQNEAQ in the germline V gene (reference sequence). V lost 2 bases and J 6 bases, leaving 5 bases between the germline ends. The CDR3 is 12 residues long. The CDR3 here is CASSLIVNEQFF. The CDR3 nucleotides read TGTGCCAGCAGCTTAATAGTCAATGAGCAGTTCTTC.

This clone came up a few times. V and J are TRBV11-3 and TRBJ2-1, with TRBD1 identical over 7 bases. The CDR3 has 13 residues. V lost 5 bases to trimming and J lost 8 bases; unmatched junction nucleotides: 6. Germline CDR1 reads SGHNT; CDR2 reads YENEEA. The DNA of the CDR3 is TGTGCCAGCAGCCCTACAGGGGTGGATGAGCAGTTCTTC. Translation: CASSPTGVDEQFF. Full variable domain (rest looked up from reference TRBV11-3 and TRBJ2-1): EAGVVQSPRYKIIEKKQPVAFWCNPISGHNTLYWYLQNLGQGPELLIRYENEEAVDDSQLPKDRFSAERLKGVDSTLKIQPAELGDSAVYLCASSPTGVDEQFFGPGTRLTVL.

This chain uses TRBV15 with TRBJ2-5; the match to TRBD1 covers 9 bases. The length of the CDR3 is 14 residues. V was pared by 10 bases and J by 5 bases, with 11 bases of the junction left unmatched. Germline values: CDR1 LNHNV, CDR2 YYDKDF (reference sequence). CDR3 amino acids: CAIAGTGPGETQYF. CDR3 nucleotide sequence: TGTGCCATTGCCGGGACAGGGCCCGGGGAGACCCAGTACTTC. Full variable domain (rest looked up from reference TRBV15 and TRBJ2-5): DAMVIQNPRYQVTQFGKPVTLSCSQTLNHNVMYWYQQKSSQAPKLLFHYYDKDFNNEADTPDNFQSRRPNTSFCFLDIRSPGLGDTAMYLCAIAGTGPGETQYFGPGTRLLVL.

V and J are TRBV9 and TRBJ1-2, with 12 bases fitting TRBD1. Looked up from germline, CDR1 is SGDLS and CDR2 is YYNGEE. V lost 2 bases and J lost 7; bases outside the gene matches: 6. The CDR3 covers 15 residues. The CDR3 DNA sequence: TGTGCCAGCAGCGTTTGGGACAGGGGGCGTGGTGGCTACACCTTC. Protein sequence: CASSVWDRGRGGYTF.

This chain uses TRBV28 with TRBJ2-5, with D possibly being TRBD1 (5 bases). Trimming removed 2 bases at V and 5 bases at J, with 15 bases between. Germline V gene data show CDR1 as MDHEN and CDR2 as SYDVKM. This CDR3 region has 15 residues. The DNA of the CDR3 is TGTGCCAGCAGTTTACCTGGACACACCGCGGAGACCCAGTACTTC. Protein: CASSLPGHTAETQYF.

The chain recombines TRBV18 with TRBJ2-7; TRBD1 might be the D (6 bases). Germline CDR1 is KGHSH and CDR2 is LQKENI. This CDR3 has 17 amino acids. V was shortened by 0 bases and J by 4 bases, with 19 bases between the two germline ends. The DNA for the CDR3 is TGTGCCAGCTCACCACCGATCAGAACAGGGACCCAGTACGAGCAGTACTTC. Translated: CASSPPIRTGTQYEQYF.

As for this clone: A read error may explain this, as a much larger clone is one base away. Other DNA sequences in this sample translate to the same CDR3. This chain uses TRBV28 with TRBJ2-7; D is undetermined. In germline, CDR1 is MDHEN, CDR2 SYDVKM. This CDR3 is built from 10 residues. V lost 5 bases to trimming and J lost 3 bases, with 2 bases between them. CDR3: CASSGYEQYF. CDR3 DNA: TGTGCCAGCAGTGGCTACGAGCAGTACTTC.

This clone was seen only a few times. The chain uses TRBV18 and TRBJ2-5, with 9 bases aligning to TRBD1. The DNA end is a closer match to TRBJ2-7, so the J assignment may be wrong. Germline assignment: CDR1 KGHSH and CDR2 LQKENI. CDR3 length equals 16 residues. CDR3 residues: CASSPFRTGATYEQYF. The CDR3 region has the DNA TGTGCCAGCTCACCATTTAGGACAGGGGCAACCTACGAGCAGTACTTC.

The chain carries TRBV9 and TRBJ1-1; 7 nucleotides align to TRBD1. This CDR3 comprises 18 residues. V dropped 3 bases and J dropped 7; count of bases not matched to a gene: 21. Germline V lookup: CDR1 SGDLS, CDR2 YYNGEE. CDR3 amino acids: CASSASAGTVEFGVEAFF. CDR3 DNA: TGTGCCAGCAGCGCATCAGCCGGGACAGTGGAGTTCGGCGTTGAAGCTTTCTTT.

The chain recombines TRBV4-2 with TRBJ2-1; maybe TRBD2 (6 bases). CDR3 length: 14 amino acids. V was cut by 0 bases and J by 10 bases, with 13 bases left in between. Germline CDR1 LGHNA, CDR2 YNFKEQ. CDR3 DNA sequence: TGTGCCAGCAGCCAAGATTCCCAGAGCGGGGAGCAGTTCTTC. It yields the protein CASSQDSQSGEQFF.

The chain couples TRBV7-2 to TRBJ1-2; 8 positions agree with TRBD1. This CDR3 contains 14 residues. Trimming at V came to 5 bases and at J to 3 bases, leaving 5 bases not matched to a gene. Germline loops: CDR1 SGHTA, CDR2 FQGNSA. CDR3 nucleotide sequence: TGTGCCAGCAGCATTTACAGGGGGGACTATGGCTACACCTTC. Residues: CASSIYRGDYGYTF. Supplemented by reference TRBV7-2 and TRBJ1-2, the full variable domain reads GAGVSQSPSNKVTEKGKDVELRCDPISGHTALYWYRQSLGQGLEFLIYFQGNSAPDKSGLPSDRFSAERTGGSVSTLTIQRTQQEDSAVYLCASSIYRGDYGYTFGSGTRLTVV.

This chain joins TRBV10-2 and TRBJ2-3; TRBD2 might be the D (6 bases). This CDR3 is built from 16 residues. The V end was cut by 3 bases, the J end by 4 bases, with 17 bases between. CDR1 is WSHSY and CDR2 is SAAADI in the germline V gene. The CDR3 sequence: CASSEALRGRPDTQYF. In DNA, the CDR3 is TGCGCCAGCAGTGAAGCGCTCCGGGGGAGACCAGATACGCAGTATTTT.

This sequence joins TRBV28 and TRBJ2-7, with 7 bases that match TRBD1. The germline V gene has CDR1 MDHEN and CDR2 SYDVKM. The CDR3 contains 16 residues. J was trimmed by 2 bases and V by 1 base; bases with no gene match: 8. The CDR3 spells CASSLLGTVGPYEQYF. CDR3 bases: TGTGCCAGCAGTTTATTAGGGACAGTGGGCCCCTACGAGCAGTACTTC.

V gene TRBV4-1 combines with J gene TRBJ2-7; TRBD1 agrees at 7 bases. The CDR3 consists of 15 residues. In germline, CDR1 is MGHRA, CDR2 YSYEKL. V trimming: 1 base; J trimming: 4 bases; junction bases outside the gene matches: 7. The chain's CDR3 is CASSQVALQGYEQYF. CDR3 nucleotides: TGCGCCAGCAGCCAAGTCGCCCTACAGGGGTACGAGCAGTACTTC.

The rearrangement joins TRBV6-5 to TRBJ2-7, with D perhaps assigned TRBD1 or TRBD2 (5 bases each). This CDR3 is 12 amino acids long. Germline loops: CDR1 MNHEY, CDR2 SVGAGI. Between the trimmed V and J ends, which lost 6 bases and 6 bases, there was a span of 12 bases. The CDR3 here is CASRTGRGEQYF. The CDR3 DNA follows: TGTGCCAGCAGGACGGGACGAGGCGAGCAGTACTTC.

The CDR3 reads CASSGYTSTDTQYF. CDR3 DNA sequence: TGTGCCAGCAGTGGCTATACTAGCACAGATACGCAGTATTTT. The chain uses TRBV6-6 and TRBJ2-3; no reliable D call. The CDR3 extends over 14 amino acids. Trimming took 5 bases from V and 0 from J, leaving 9 bases between them. The germline gives CDR1 MNHNY, CDR2 SVGAGI (reference sequence).

The V and J genes are TRBV27 and TRBJ2-7; D is perhaps TRBD1 (6 bases). The germline V gene has CDR1 MNHEY and CDR2 SMNVEV (reference sequence). The CDR3 covers 13 residues. Trimming pared 2 bases from V and 6 bases from J, leaving 11 bases between. The CDR3 DNA reads TGTGCCAGCAGTTTAAAGCAGGGGTTCGAGCAGTACTTC. Protein: CASSLKQGFEQYF.

The chain recombines TRBV5-6 with TRBJ2-7; possibly TRBD1 for D (5 bases). Germline V gene data show CDR1 as SGHDT and CDR2 as YYEEEE. With 2 bases removed from V and 0 bases from J, the gap between germline ends came to 18 bases. The CDR3 runs to 17 residues. The CDR3 is CASSFYYRIRSSYEQYF. The CDR3 nucleotides read TGTGCCAGCAGCTTTTATTACAGGATTAGGAGCTCCTACGAGCAGTACTTC.

The rearrangement uses TRBV10-2 and TRBJ2-7, with 7 bases that match TRBD2. The CDR3 length is 13 residues. Germline values: CDR1 WSHSY, CDR2 SAAADI. J gave up 4 bases and V 7 bases, and 7 bases lay outside the gene matches. CDR3 protein: CASNGLVGYEQYF. The CDR3 region has the DNA TGCGCCAGCAACGGACTAGTGGGGTACGAGCAGTACTTC.

The chain recombines TRBV10-3 with TRBJ2-3; TRBD2 matches 12 bases. Trimming removed 6 bases from V and 6 bases from J; junction bases left unmatched: 7. Germline V gene sequence: CDR1 ENHRY, CDR2 SYGVKD. The CDR3 totals 15 residues. CDR3 region: CAIRRTSGAPDTQYF. The DNA of the CDR3 is TGTGCCATCAGGAGGACTAGCGGGGCCCCGGATACGCAGTATTTT.

V usage is TRBV5-1 and J usage is TRBJ2-7, with a tentative D call TRBD1 (6 bases). The V and J ends lost 4 bases and 3 bases respectively, with 20 bases between them. The length of the CDR3 is 16 residues. Germline V gene data show CDR1 as SGHRS and CDR2 as YFSETQ. Written as DNA, the CDR3 is TGCGCCAGCAGCCCATACAGGGTTTTTGGGAACTACGAGCAGTACTTC. Amino acid sequence: CASSPYRVFGNYEQYF.

This sequence joins TRBV9 and TRBJ2-4, with D unresolved. Germline V lookup: CDR1 SGDLS, CDR2 YYNGEE. The CDR3 loop spans 14 amino acids. The V and J ends lost 0 bases and 10 bases respectively, with 14 bases between them. CDR3 DNA sequence: TGTGCCAGCAGCGTAGACAGCCATCCCGGGATTCAGTACTTC. Protein sequence: CASSVDSHPGIQYF.

This chain links TRBV9 with TRBJ1-2; 7 bases fit TRBD1. Germline CDR1 is SGDLS and CDR2 is YYNGEE. This CDR3 region has 17 residues. V lost 4 bases, J lost 4 bases, and 16 bases stayed unmatched. CDR3 DNA: TGTGCCAGCAGCACCCCCATCTGGGGACAGATGTCCTATGGCTACACCTTC. Translated, it gives CASSTPIWGQMSYGYTF.

This clone has more than one count but fewer than ten. The V call is TRBV27, the J call TRBJ2-3; D is unclear. V lost 5 bases, J lost 4 bases, and 13 bases lay in between. The CDR3 covers 14 residues. CDR1 and CDR2 (germline): MNHEY, SMNVEV (reference sequence). The CDR3 DNA sequence: TGTGCCAGCAGTCACTCCCTTGCAGCAGATACGCAGTATTTT. This sequence encodes CASSHSLAADTQYF.

CDR3 in amino acids: CATSRGYGEQFF. Written as DNA, the CDR3 is TGTGCCACCAGCAGAGGGTACGGTGAGCAGTTCTTC. The chain recombines TRBV15 with TRBJ2-1; D is undetermined. The CDR3 spans 12 residues. Germline lookup yields CDR1 LNHNV and CDR2 YYDKDF (reference sequence). V was pared by 1 base and J by 9 bases, with 7 bases between. Full variable domain (remainder filled in from reference TRBV15 and TRBJ2-1): DAMVIQNPRYQVTQFGKPVTLSCSQTLNHNVMYWYQQKSSQAPKLLFHYYDKDFNNEADTPDNFQSRRPNTSFCFLDIRSPGLGDTAMYLCATSRGYGEQFFGPGTRLTVL.

V and J are TRBV2 and TRBJ1-2; D uncertain. Between the trimmed V and J ends, which lost 7 bases and 1 base, there was a span of 19 bases. Germline CDR1 and CDR2: SNHLY and FYNNEI. This CDR3 has 16 amino acids. CDR3 protein: CASTQWRQGVNYGYTF. CDR3 nucleotide sequence: TGTGCCAGCACCCAGTGGCGGCAAGGAGTTAACTATGGCTACACCTTC.